Below, 14 T cell receptor beta chains from the same sample are listed, as sequenced in a study of blood T cell repertoires in COVID-19. Sequencing used immunoSEQ multiplex PCR; TCRdb keeps in-frame clones, though not all of them. The sample contains 250,000 to 350,000 clones, about 91% of which appear only once. The sample comprised peripheral blood. The receptors here all came from a woman under 40 who had recovered from COVID-19.

The J gene is TRBJ2-7, the V gene TRBV28, with D possibly TRBD2 on 6 matching bases. Trimming cost V 6 bases and J 4 bases, with 13 bases left between them. Germline CDR1 is MDHEN and CDR2 is SYDVKM. The CDR3 sequence is 13 residues long. The DNA of the CDR3 is TGTGCCAGCAGCTCTTGGGGGACTTACGAGCAGTACTTC. Its protein product is CASSSWGTYEQYF.

As DNA, the CDR3 is TGTGCCAGCACCCCCTGGACATCGGTTGAAAAACTGTTTTTT. This codes for CASTPWTSVEKLFF. This chain uses TRBV2 with TRBJ1-4; tentatively, D is TRBD1 (5 bases). Germline CDR1 reads SNHLY; CDR2 reads FYNNEI. The CDR3 has 14 amino acids. Between the trimmed V and J ends, which lost 7 bases and 7 bases, there was a span of 16 bases. The full variable domain, rest sourced from reference TRBV2 and TRBJ1-4, is EPEVTQTPSHQVTQMGQEVILRCVPISNHLYFYWYRQILGQKVEFLVSFYNNEISEKSEIFDDQFSVERPDGSNFTLKIRSTKLEDSAMYFCASTPWTSVEKLFFGSGTQLSVL.

The rearrangement links TRBV27 to TRBJ1-2; 8 bases match TRBD1. This CDR3 spans 14 amino acids. J lost 4 bases, V lost 7 bases, and 8 bases had no gene match. Germline V lookup: CDR1 MNHEY, CDR2 SMNVEV (reference sequence). The CDR3 is CASKAGQETYGYTF. As DNA, the CDR3 is TGTGCCAGCAAAGCGGGACAGGAGACCTATGGCTACACCTTC.

This clone came up once. J is TRBJ2-2 and V is TRBV28; 8 nucleotides agree with TRBD1. The CDR3 length is 15 residues. The J segment lost 3 bases and the V segment lost 6 bases, leaving 6 bases of the junction unmatched. Per germline, CDR1 MDHEN and CDR2 SYDVKM. The CDR3 spells CASSNRGVDTGELFF. CDR3 coding DNA: TGTGCCAGCAGCAACAGGGGGGTGGACACCGGGGAGCTGTTTTTT. Supplemented by reference TRBV28 and TRBJ2-2, the full variable domain reads DVKVTQSSRYLVKRTGEKVFLECVQDMDHENMFWYRQDPGLGLRLIYFSYDVKMKEKGDIPEGYSVSREKKERFSLILESASTNQTSMYLCASSNRGVDTGELFFGEGSRLTVL.

As to this clone: A read error may account for a junction end that differs from germline. The V gene is TRBV4-1, the J gene TRBJ1-6; TRBD1 matches at 9 bases. Per germline, CDR1 MGHRA and CDR2 YSYEKL. The CDR3 is made up of 16 amino acids. CDR3 nucleotides: TGCGCCAGCAGCCAAGTGGGTGGGACAGGGAATTCAGCCCTCCACTTT. It codes for CASSQVGGTGNSALHF.

V usage is TRBV14 and J usage is TRBJ2-2; 7 bases line up with TRBD1. Looked up from germline, CDR1 is SGHDN and CDR2 is FVKESK. Losses at the gene ends were 4 bases for V and 5 bases for J; bases not matched to a gene: 7. There are 15 residues in the CDR3. The DNA for the CDR3 is TGTGCCAGCAGCCCTCAGACAGGGTGGACCGGGGAGCTGTTTTTT. Its translation is CASSPQTGWTGELFF.

This clone has more than one count but fewer than ten. The chain couples TRBV5-1 to TRBJ2-1; 10 bases are a match to TRBD2. V dropped 2 bases and J dropped 8; count of bases not matched to a gene: 10. Germline CDR1 SGHRS, CDR2 YFSETQ. This CDR3 region has 16 residues. As DNA, the CDR3 is TGCGCCAGCAGCTTCGCCCGGCTAGCGGGGGTAGATGAGCAGTTCTTC. Translated, it gives CASSFARLAGVDEQFF.

This clone was detected only a few times. V and J are TRBV28 and TRBJ2-2; 8 nucleotides agree with TRBD2. This CDR3 region has 16 residues. Unmatched junction bases numbered 11, after V lost 5 bases and J lost 6 bases. Germline CDR1 is MDHEN and CDR2 is SYDVKM. DNA of the CDR3: TGTGCCAGCAGTCTACCGTTCGGCGGGGGGTCCGGGGAGCTGTTTTTT. Translation: CASSLPFGGGSGELFF.

The chain carries TRBV3-1 (or the pseudogene TRBV3-2) and TRBJ1-5, with 8 nucleotides matching TRBD1. The V gene's germline CDR1 is LGHDT and CDR2 YNNKEL (reference sequence). CDR3 length: 12 amino acids. The trim removed 4 bases at V and 7 bases at J, leaving 0 bases unmatched. The CDR3 region is CASSRQGQPQHF. CDR3 sequence (DNA): TGTGCCAGCAGCCGACAGGGGCAGCCCCAGCATTTT.

Ten or more counts support this clone. The chain recombines TRBV3-1 (or the pseudogene TRBV3-2) with TRBJ1-2; no definite D call. Germline V gene lookup returns CDR1 LGHDT and CDR2 YNNKEL (reference sequence). The CDR3 runs to 14 residues. Trimming cost V 0 bases and J 0 bases, with 5 bases left between them. The CDR3 sequence: CASSQDLTNYGYTF. CDR3 DNA: TGTGCCAGCAGCCAAGATCTTACTAACTATGGCTACACCTTC.

This chain connects TRBV30 to TRBJ1-5; D is uncertain. Germline-derived CDR1 and CDR2 are GTSNPN and SVGIG (reference sequence). The CDR3 contains 14 residues. V lost 2 bases to trimming and J lost 4 bases, with 12 bases between them. The CDR3: CAWSTYSLNQPQHF. The CDR3 region has the DNA TGTGCCTGGAGTACATACAGTCTTAATCAGCCCCAGCATTTT.

This clone was found a few times. The chain recombines TRBV5-4 with TRBJ1-2; D gene unclear. The CDR3 has 13 amino acids. Trimming removed 1 base from V and 2 bases from J, with 6 bases in between. CDR1 and CDR2 (germline): SGHNT, YYREEE (reference sequence). The CDR3 DNA reads TGTGCCAGCAGCTTGACAGTGAACTATGGCTACACCTTC. This translates into CASSLTVNYGYTF.

The count of this clone is one. The rearrangement links TRBV23-1 to TRBJ1-4, with 8 bases lining up with TRBD1. TRBV23-1 is treated as an ORF (open reading frame) with a function not yet certain. The CDR3 is 15 residues long. Trimming removed 2 bases from V and 4 bases from J; junction bases left unmatched: 3. The CDR3 sequence is CASSQVGQGNEKLFF. The CDR3 coding sequence is TGCGCCAGCAGTCAAGTAGGACAGGGTAATGAAAAACTGTTTTTT.

This clone has a handful of counts. The chain uses TRBV19 and TRBJ1-1; possible D gene TRBD1, 5 bases. Germline lookup yields CDR1 LNHDA and CDR2 SQIVND (reference sequence). Trimming shortened V by 3 bases and J by 0 bases, and 11 bases separated the two germline ends. CDR3 length equals 15 residues. The CDR3 loop is CASSIGAGMNTEAFF. Written as DNA, the CDR3 is TGTGCCAGTAGTATTGGGGCAGGCATGAACACTGAAGCTTTCTTT. Using reference TRBV19 and TRBJ1-1 for the parts outside the CDR3, the full variable domain is DGGITQSPKYLFRKEGQNVTLSCEQNLNHDAMYWYRQDPGQGLRLIYYSQIVNDFQKGDIAEGYSVSREKKESFPLTVTSAQKNPTAFYLCASSIGAGMNTEAFFGQGTRLTVV.